This passage covers 26 T cell receptor beta chains from one sample sequenced in a study of identical twins listed by TCRdb under 2016. The library was prepared using 5' RACE. Instrument on record: Illumina HiSeq 2000. TCRdb reprocessing: public reads trimmed at Q25 with fastp, clones called with MiXCR, in-frame beta chains kept. Each entry is one CDR3 protein sequence, shown with its most common DNA and genes. The sample table contains around 240,000 distinct CDR3 sequences; only one count was recorded for over 9.5% of them. Of the sample, 10% is held by the ten largest clones. The sequenced material came from memory T cells sorted from blood. The cell subset or site label corresponds to: CD45RO+ enriched T cells. The receptors originated from a man in his fifties or sixties in good health.

This clonotype was detected a few times. The V call is TRBV29-1, the J call TRBJ1-1; 8 nucleotides match TRBD1. CDR1 is SQVTM, CDR2 ANQGSEA, per germline. The CDR3 is 14 amino acids. DNA of the CDR3: TGCAGTGCACTGGACAGGGTTATGAACACTGAAGCTTTCTTT. Translation gives CSALDRVMNTEAFF.

This clonotype was counted ten times or more. The chain joins TRBV3-1 to TRBJ1-1; perhaps TRBD1 as D (5 bases). Germline V gene lookup returns CDR1 LGHDT and CDR2 YNNKEL (reference sequence). This CDR3 spans 15 amino acids. V dropped 7 bases and J dropped 1 base, with 16 bases sitting between them. The CDR3 loop is CASTRTSGGNTEAFF. CDR3 sequence (DNA): TGTGCCAGCACCCGGACGTCCGGGGGGAACACTGAAGCTTTCTTT.

This chain links TRBV30 with TRBJ2-1, with a tentative D call TRBD2 (5 bases). CDR3 size: 12 residues. Germline lookup yields CDR1 GTSNPN and CDR2 SVGIG (reference sequence). V lost 0 bases and J lost 9, with 9 bases in between. CDR3: CAWSVGGAEQFF. DNA of the CDR3: TGTGCCTGGAGTGTTGGAGGCGCTGAGCAGTTCTTC. The variable domain in full, completed from reference TRBV30 and TRBJ2-1, reads SQTIHQWPATLVQPVGSPLSLECTVEGTSNPNLYWYRQAAGRGLQLLFYSVGIGQISSEVPQNLSASRPQDRQFILSSKKLLLSDSGFYLCAWSVGGAEQFFGPGTRLTVL.

Only a few counts were recorded for this clonotype. The rearrangement uses TRBV6-1 and TRBJ1-1; 8 nucleotides match TRBD1. Trimming at V came to 3 bases and at J to 1 base, leaving 10 bases not matched to a gene. CDR3 size: 17 residues. Germline V gene sequence: CDR1 MNHNS, CDR2 SASEGT. The DNA of the CDR3 is TGTGCCAGCAGTGAGGGACAGGCTCTTGGAAGGAACACTGAAGCTTTCTTT. Residues: CASSEGQALGRNTEAFF.

This clonotype was counted a few times. J is TRBJ2-1 and V is TRBV24-1; D possibly corresponds to TRBD1 (7 bases). CDR3 length: 17 amino acids. Germline CDR1 and CDR2: KGHDR and SFDVKD. V gave up 4 bases and J gave up 4 bases, with 19 bases separating them. The CDR3 loop reads CATSEGLEGQRYNEQFF. CDR3 nucleotide sequence: TGTGCCACCAGTGAAGGGCTGGAGGGACAGAGGTACAATGAGCAGTTCTTC.

This clonotype appeared many times. This chain connects TRBV20-1 to TRBJ2-1; 15 bases map to TRBD2. The CDR3 totals 14 residues. CDR1 and CDR2 from the germline V gene are DFQATT and SNEGSKA (reference sequence). J was trimmed by 10 bases and V by 2 bases; bases with no gene match: 3. The CDR3 bases are TGCAGTGCTAGACGCGGGACTAGCGGGGGGGAGCAGTTCTTC. This codes for CSARRGTSGGEQFF.

The rearrangement links TRBV18 to TRBJ1-1; possibly TRBD1 for D (6 bases). The CDR3 extends over 14 amino acids. V was cut by 5 bases and J by 3 bases, with 13 bases left in between. The germline CDR1 and CDR2 sequences are KGHSH and LQKENI. Here the CDR3 reads CASSTTGAYTEAFF. The CDR3, as DNA: TGTGCCAGCTCAACGACGGGGGCGTACACTGAAGCTTTCTTT.

The sample holds a few counts of this clonotype. The gene calls are TRBV20-1 and TRBJ1-1; possibly TRBD1 for D (5 bases). Trimming shortened V by 6 bases and J by 8 bases, and 22 bases separated the two germline ends. This CDR3 region has 14 residues. Germline lookup yields CDR1 DFQATT and CDR2 SNEGSKA (reference sequence). CDR3 nucleotide sequence: TGCAGTGCAACGGGACCGGGCTTGGTTTGGGAAGCTTTCTTT. Its protein is CSATGPGLVWEAFF.

This clonotype appeared a few times. This chain uses TRBV20-1 with TRBJ1-3, with no clear D. The germline V gene has CDR1 DFQATT and CDR2 SNEGSKA (reference sequence). Trimming took 6 bases from V and 0 from J, leaving 9 bases between them. The CDR3 consists of 13 residues. CDR3 DNA sequence: TGCAGTGCCCTTGACCTCTCTGGAAACACCATATATTTT. Translation: CSALDLSGNTIYF.

The chain recombines TRBV6-2 or TRBV6-3 with TRBJ2-7; 9 bases align to TRBD1. Trimming cost V 6 bases and J 3 bases; bases outside gene matches: 6. The CDR3 is 14 amino acids. Germline V lookup: CDR1 MNHEY, CDR2 SVGEGT. CDR3 sequence: CASRRTGDRYEQYF. DNA for the CDR3: TGTGCCAGCAGAAGGACAGGGGATCGCTACGAGCAGTACTTC.

This clonotype was picked up a small number of times. The V gene is TRBV29-1, the J gene TRBJ1-3; D unresolved. There are 13 residues in the CDR3. The germline V and J ends were trimmed by 6 bases and 0 bases, with 9 bases remaining between them. The germline V gene encodes CDR1 SQVTM and CDR2 ANQGSEA. The CDR3 nucleotides are TGCAGCGTATTGGACGTCTCTGGAAACACCATATATTTT. Translated: CSVLDVSGNTIYF.

This clonotype was counted many times. The V and J genes are TRBV5-8 and TRBJ2-3; 11 bases line up with TRBD2. The CDR3 runs to 16 residues. Germline assignment: CDR1 SGHTS and CDR2 YDEGEE. V lost 4 bases to trimming and J lost 4 bases; unmatched junction nucleotides: 8. CDR3 protein: CASSPELAGVADTQYF. For the CDR3, the DNA is TGTGCCAGCAGCCCAGAACTAGCGGGAGTGGCAGATACGCAGTATTTT.

There are many counts of this clonotype. The chain combines TRBV6-1 with TRBJ1-3; the match to TRBD1 covers 7 bases. The CDR3 extends over 15 amino acids. The germline gives CDR1 MNHNS, CDR2 SASEGT. Unmatched junction bases numbered 8, after V lost 6 bases and J lost 3 bases. The CDR3 coding sequence is TGTGCCAGCAGACCCGACAGGGTGGGTGGAAACACCATATATTTT. This gives the protein CASRPDRVGGNTIYF.

There are many counts of this clonotype. The rearrangement links TRBV7-9 to TRBJ2-7; either TRBD1 or TRBD2 may fit D (5 bases each). Germline assignment: CDR1 SEHNR and CDR2 FQNEAQ (reference sequence). Deletions cut 0 bases from V and 6 bases from J, with 12 bases between. This CDR3 is built from 14 residues. This CDR3 is CASSLALKGREQYF. The CDR3 DNA sequence: TGTGCCAGCAGCTTAGCACTAAAGGGACGCGAGCAGTACTTC.

This clonotype was detected ten times or more. The CDR3 DNA sequence: TGCAGTGCTCACCCGACAGGGGGAGGTGAAAAACTGTTTTTT. Protein: CSAHPTGGGEKLFF. This chain uses TRBV20-1 with TRBJ1-4; 9 bases are shared with TRBD1. Per germline, CDR1 DFQATT and CDR2 SNEGSKA (reference sequence). The junction had 8 bases not matched to a gene; V was cut back by 5 bases and J by 7 bases. The CDR3 is 14 residues long.

This clonotype was counted a few times. One junction end does not reproduce the germline sequence, and a read error may be involved. The gene calls are TRBV20-1 and TRBJ2-7; 9 nucleotides match TRBD1. CDR3 length: 14 residues. Germline CDR1 DFQATT, CDR2 SNEGSKA (reference sequence). As DNA, the CDR3 is TGCAGTGCTATAACGACAGGGGGGGACGGCGAGCAATACTTC. This gives the protein CSAITTGGDGEQYF.

This chain joins TRBV28 and TRBJ1-1; D perhaps matches TRBD1 (6 bases). The CDR3 extends over 13 amino acids. Germline V gene sequence: CDR1 MDHEN, CDR2 SYDVKM. Trimming cost V 7 bases and J 2 bases, with 11 bases left between them. The CDR3 region is CASMGAVNTEAFF. As DNA, the CDR3 is TGTGCCAGCATGGGGGCCGTTAACACTGAAGCTTTCTTT. Full variable domain (rest looked up from reference TRBV28 and TRBJ1-1): DVKVTQSSRYLVKRTGEKVFLECVQDMDHENMFWYRQDPGLGLRLIYFSYDVKMKEKGDIPEGYSVSREKKERFSLILESASTNQTSMYLCASMGAVNTEAFFGQGTRLTVV.

This chain links TRBV27 with TRBJ2-7; 7 positions match TRBD2. The CDR3 has 16 amino acids. The junction had 14 bases not matched to a gene; V was cut back by 8 bases and J by 1 base. Germline V gene lookup returns CDR1 MNHEY and CDR2 SMNVEV (reference sequence). This CDR3 reads CASRLREGLPSYEQYF. In nucleotides, the CDR3 is TGTGCCAGCCGACTAAGGGAGGGCCTCCCGTCCTACGAGCAGTACTTC.

This clonotype has a count of ten or more. This rearrangement joins TRBV7-2 to TRBJ2-7, with TRBD1 as a possible D gene (5 bases). V was trimmed by 4 bases and J by 7 bases, leaving 11 bases between them. CDR3 length: 12 residues. Per germline, CDR1 SGHTA and CDR2 FQGNSA. In DNA form, the CDR3 reads TGTGCCAGCAGCTCAGGGTTTTGGGAGCAGTACTTC. This sequence encodes CASSSGFWEQYF.

V is TRBV14 and J is TRBJ2-5; TRBD2 matches at 11 bases. V gave up 3 bases and J gave up 4 bases; unmatched junction bases: 7. CDR1 is SGHDN, CDR2 FVKESK, per germline. This CDR3 has 16 amino acids. The CDR3 nucleotides read TGTGCCAGCAGCCAGGGGACTAGCGGAGGTGGAGAGACCCAGTACTTC. Protein product: CASSQGTSGGGETQYF.

This clonotype turned up a few times. CDR3 nucleotide sequence: TGTGCCTGGAGTAAAGTGTCACCGAACACTGAAGCTTTCTTT. Its translation: CAWSKVSPNTEAFF. V usage is TRBV30 and J usage is TRBJ1-1; no firm D call. Looked up from germline, CDR1 is GTSNPN and CDR2 is SVGIG (reference sequence). Trimming removed 2 bases at V and 1 base at J, with 11 bases between. The CDR3 is made up of 14 amino acids.

This clonotype showed up many times. The V gene is TRBV7-2, the J gene TRBJ1-1; tentatively, D is TRBD1 (5 bases). Per the germline V gene, CDR1 is SGHTA and CDR2 is FQGNSA. This CDR3 is 14 amino acids long. V lost 3 bases to trimming and J lost 0 bases, with 8 bases between them. CDR3 nucleotide sequence: TGTGCCAGCAGCTTCGGGGCAATGAACACTGAAGCTTTCTTT. This codes for CASSFGAMNTEAFF.

This clonotype was seen a handful of times. The chain carries TRBV7-2 and TRBJ2-5; tentatively, D is TRBD1 (6 bases). Deletions cut 10 bases from V and 5 bases from J, with 20 bases between. From germline, CDR1 is SGHTA and CDR2 FQGNSA. The CDR3 consists of 14 residues. CDR3 loop: CAIAPTGWGETQYF. The CDR3 DNA sequence: TGTGCCATCGCGCCAACAGGGTGGGGGGAGACCCAGTACTTC.

This clonotype was counted a few times. The genes are TRBV4-3 and TRBJ1-5; D uncertain. Trimming pared 4 bases from V and 9 bases from J, leaving 16 bases between. This CDR3 spans 14 amino acids. CDR1 and CDR2 (germline): LGHNA, YSLEER. The CDR3 here is CASSPVAGAGPQHF. The CDR3 nucleotides read TGCGCCAGCAGCCCGGTGGCAGGCGCTGGGCCCCAGCATTTT.

This chain uses TRBV20-1 with TRBJ2-3; a weak D match, TRBD2 (5 bases). Between the trimmed V and J ends, which lost 3 bases and 0 bases, there was a span of 7 bases. This CDR3 comprises 13 residues. Germline CDR1 and CDR2: DFQATT and SNEGSKA (reference sequence). For the CDR3, the DNA is TGCAGTGCTAGTCGAGGGAGCACAGATACGCAGTATTTT. Amino acids: CSASRGSTDTQYF.

This clonotype was recorded once. Possible read error: a much larger clone is one base away. This sequence joins TRBV10-3 and TRBJ2-1, with D tentatively TRBD1 (5 bases). The CDR3 has 16 amino acids. Trimming pared 5 bases from V and 7 bases from J, leaving 21 bases between. Germline-derived CDR1 and CDR2 are ENHRY and SYGVKD. The CDR3: CAISSNVGQGRNEQFF. The CDR3 nucleotides are TGTGCCATCAGTTCCAATGTCGGGCAGGGCCGGAATGAGCAGTTCTTC.